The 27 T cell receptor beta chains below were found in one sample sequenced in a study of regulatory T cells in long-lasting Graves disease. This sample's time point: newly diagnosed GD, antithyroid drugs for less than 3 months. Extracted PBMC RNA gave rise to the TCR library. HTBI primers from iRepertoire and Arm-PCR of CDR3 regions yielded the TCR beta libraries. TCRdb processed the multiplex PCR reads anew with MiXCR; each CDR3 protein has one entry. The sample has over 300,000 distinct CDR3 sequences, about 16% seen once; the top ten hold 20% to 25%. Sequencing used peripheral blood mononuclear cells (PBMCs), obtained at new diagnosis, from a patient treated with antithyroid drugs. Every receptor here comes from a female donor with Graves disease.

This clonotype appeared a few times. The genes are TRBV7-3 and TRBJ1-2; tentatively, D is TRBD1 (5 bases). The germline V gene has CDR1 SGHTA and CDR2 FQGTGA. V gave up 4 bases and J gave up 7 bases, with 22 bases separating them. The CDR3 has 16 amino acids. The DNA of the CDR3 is TGTGCCAGCAGCTACTTTCCCGGGACCGAAAACGGTGGCTACACCTTC. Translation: CASSYFPGTENGGYTF.

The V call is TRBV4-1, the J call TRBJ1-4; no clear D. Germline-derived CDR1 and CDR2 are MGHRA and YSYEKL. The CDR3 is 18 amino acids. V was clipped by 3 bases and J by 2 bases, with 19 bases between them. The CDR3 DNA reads TGCGCCAGCAGCCACCCTGAGGGAGGGTGGGCGACTAATGAAAAACTGTTTTTT. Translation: CASSHPEGGWATNEKLFF.

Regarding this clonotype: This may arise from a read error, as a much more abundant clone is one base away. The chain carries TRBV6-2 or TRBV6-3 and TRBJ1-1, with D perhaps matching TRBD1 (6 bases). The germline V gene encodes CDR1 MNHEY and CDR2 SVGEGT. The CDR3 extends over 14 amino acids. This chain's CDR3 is CTSNTGGGGTEAFF. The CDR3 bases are TGTACCAGCAATACGGGGGGCGGTGGAACTGAAGCTTTCTTT.

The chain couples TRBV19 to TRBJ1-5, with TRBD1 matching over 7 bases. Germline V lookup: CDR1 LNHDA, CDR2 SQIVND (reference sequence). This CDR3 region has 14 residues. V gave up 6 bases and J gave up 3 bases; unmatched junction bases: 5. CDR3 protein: CASSRDSPNQPQHF. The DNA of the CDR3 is TGTGCCAGTAGCCGGGACAGCCCCAATCAGCCCCAGCATTTT.

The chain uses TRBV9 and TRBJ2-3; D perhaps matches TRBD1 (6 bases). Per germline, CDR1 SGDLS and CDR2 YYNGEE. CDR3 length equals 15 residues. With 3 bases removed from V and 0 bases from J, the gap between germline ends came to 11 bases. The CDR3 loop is CASSGGQSSTDTQYF. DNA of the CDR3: TGTGCCAGCAGCGGGGGACAATCTAGCACAGATACGCAGTATTTT. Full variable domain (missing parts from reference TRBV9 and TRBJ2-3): DSGVTQTPKHLITATGQRVTLRCSPRSGDLSVYWYQQSLDQGLQFLIQYYNGEERAKGNILERFSAQQFPDLHSELNLSSLELGDSALYFCASSGGQSSTDTQYFGPGTRLTVL.

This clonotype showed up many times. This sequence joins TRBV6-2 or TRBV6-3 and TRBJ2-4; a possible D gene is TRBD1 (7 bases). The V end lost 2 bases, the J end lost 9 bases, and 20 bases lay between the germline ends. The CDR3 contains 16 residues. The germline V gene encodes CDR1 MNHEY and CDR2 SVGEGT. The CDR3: CASSYSGGGDSGIQYF. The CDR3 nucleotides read TGTGCCAGCAGTTACAGTGGAGGGGGCGATTCTGGCATTCAGTACTTC.

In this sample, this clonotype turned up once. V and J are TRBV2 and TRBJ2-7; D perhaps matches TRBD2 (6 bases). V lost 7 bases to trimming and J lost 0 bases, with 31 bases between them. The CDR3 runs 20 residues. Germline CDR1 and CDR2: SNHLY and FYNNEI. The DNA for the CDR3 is TGTGCCAGCATGTCTTCTAGCGCGAGAACTGAATGGAGAAGCTCCTACGAGCAGTACTTC. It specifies CASMSSSARTEWRSSYEQYF.

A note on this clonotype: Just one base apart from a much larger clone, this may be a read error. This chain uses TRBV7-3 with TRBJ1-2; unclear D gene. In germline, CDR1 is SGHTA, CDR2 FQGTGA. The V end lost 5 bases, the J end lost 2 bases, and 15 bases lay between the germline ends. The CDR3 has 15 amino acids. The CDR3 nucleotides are TGTGCCAGCAGCCACTCGGGGTCGACCAACTATGGCTACACCTTC. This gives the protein CASSHSGSTNYGYTF. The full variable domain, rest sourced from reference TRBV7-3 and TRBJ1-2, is GAGVSQTPSNKVTEKGKYVELRCDPISGHTALYWYRQSLGQGPEFLIYFQGTGAADDSGLPNDRFFAVRPEGSVSTLKIQRTERGDSAVYLCASSHSGSTNYGYTFGSGTRLTVV.

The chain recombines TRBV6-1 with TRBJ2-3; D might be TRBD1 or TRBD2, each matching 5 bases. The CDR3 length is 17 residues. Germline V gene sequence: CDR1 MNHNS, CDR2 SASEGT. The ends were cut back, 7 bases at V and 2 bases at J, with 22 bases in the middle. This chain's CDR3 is CASKVEGRRLYTDTQYF. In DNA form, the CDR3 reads TGTGCCAGCAAGGTTGAGGGGCGGAGGCTATACACAGATACGCAGTATTTT.

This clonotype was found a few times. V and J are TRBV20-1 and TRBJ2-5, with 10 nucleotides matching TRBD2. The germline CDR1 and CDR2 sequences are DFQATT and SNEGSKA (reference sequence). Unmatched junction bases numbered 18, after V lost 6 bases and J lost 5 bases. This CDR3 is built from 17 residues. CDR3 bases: TGCAGTGCCATGAACGGGGACTTGACTAGCGGGTTCGAGACCCAGTACTTC. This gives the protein CSAMNGDLTSGFETQYF.

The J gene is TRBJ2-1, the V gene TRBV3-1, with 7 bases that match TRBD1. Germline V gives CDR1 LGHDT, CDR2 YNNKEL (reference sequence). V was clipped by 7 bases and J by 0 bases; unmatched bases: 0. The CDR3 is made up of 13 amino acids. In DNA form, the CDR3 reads TGTGCCAGCACAGGGGGCTCCTACAATGAGCAGTTCTTC. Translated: CASTGGSYNEQFF.

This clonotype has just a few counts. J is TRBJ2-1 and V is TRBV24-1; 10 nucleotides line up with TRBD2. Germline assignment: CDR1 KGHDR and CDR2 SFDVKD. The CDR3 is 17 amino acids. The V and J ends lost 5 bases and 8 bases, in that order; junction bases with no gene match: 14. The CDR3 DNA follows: TGTGCCACCAGTGGCTCATCGCCTAGCGGGAGAATCCATGAGCAGTTCTTC. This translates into CATSGSSPSGRIHEQFF.

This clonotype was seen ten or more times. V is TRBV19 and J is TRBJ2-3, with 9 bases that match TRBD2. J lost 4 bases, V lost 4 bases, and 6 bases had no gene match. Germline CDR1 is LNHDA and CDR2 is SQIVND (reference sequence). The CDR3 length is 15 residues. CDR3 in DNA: TGTGCCAGTAGTACGGGCGGGAGGGCGCCAGATACGCAGTATTTT. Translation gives CASSTGGRAPDTQYF.

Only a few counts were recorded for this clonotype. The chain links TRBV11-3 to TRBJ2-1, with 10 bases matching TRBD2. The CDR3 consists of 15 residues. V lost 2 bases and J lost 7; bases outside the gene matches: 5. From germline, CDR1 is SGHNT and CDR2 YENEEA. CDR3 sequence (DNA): TGTGCCAGCAGCTTATCCGGGACTAGCGAGAATGAGCAGTTCTTC. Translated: CASSLSGTSENEQFF. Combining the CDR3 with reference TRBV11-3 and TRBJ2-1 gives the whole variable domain EAGVVQSPRYKIIEKKQPVAFWCNPISGHNTLYWYLQNLGQGPELLIRYENEEAVDDSQLPKDRFSAERLKGVDSTLKIQPAELGDSAVYLCASSLSGTSENEQFFGPGTRLTVL.

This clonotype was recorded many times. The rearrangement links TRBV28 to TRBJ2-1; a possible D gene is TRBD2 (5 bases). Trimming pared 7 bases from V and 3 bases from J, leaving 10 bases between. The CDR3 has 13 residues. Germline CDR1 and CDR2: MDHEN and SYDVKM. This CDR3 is CASTLDYYNEQFF. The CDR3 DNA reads TGTGCCAGCACACTAGATTACTACAATGAGCAGTTCTTC.

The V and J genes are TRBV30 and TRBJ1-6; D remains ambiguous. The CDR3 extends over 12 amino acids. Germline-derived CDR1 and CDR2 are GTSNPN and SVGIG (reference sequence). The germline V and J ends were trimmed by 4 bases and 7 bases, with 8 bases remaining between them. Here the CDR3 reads CAWTAGNSPLHF. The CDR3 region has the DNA TGTGCCTGGACTGCCGGAAATTCACCCCTCCACTTT.

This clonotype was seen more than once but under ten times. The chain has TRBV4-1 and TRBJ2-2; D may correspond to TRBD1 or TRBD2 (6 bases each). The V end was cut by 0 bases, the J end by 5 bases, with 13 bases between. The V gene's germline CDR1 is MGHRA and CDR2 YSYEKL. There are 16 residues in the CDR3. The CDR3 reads CASSQDRGRGTGELFF. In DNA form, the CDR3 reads TGCGCCAGCAGCCAAGATCGGGGGCGCGGAACCGGGGAGCTGTTTTTT.

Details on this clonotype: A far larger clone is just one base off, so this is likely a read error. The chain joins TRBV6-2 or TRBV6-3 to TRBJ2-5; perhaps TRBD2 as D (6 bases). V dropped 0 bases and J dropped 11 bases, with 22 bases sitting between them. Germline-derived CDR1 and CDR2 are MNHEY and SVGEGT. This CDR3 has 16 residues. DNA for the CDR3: TGTGCCAGCAGTTACTCGTTAGTAGCGGCTTACAATGAGCAGTACTTC. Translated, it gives CASSYSLVAAYNEQYF.

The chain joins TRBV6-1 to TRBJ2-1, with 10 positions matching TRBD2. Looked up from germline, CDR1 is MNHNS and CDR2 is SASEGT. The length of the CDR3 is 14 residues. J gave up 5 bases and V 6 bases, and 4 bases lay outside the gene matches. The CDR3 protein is CASRAGGPHNEQFF. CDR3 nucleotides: TGTGCCAGCAGAGCGGGAGGGCCTCACAATGAGCAGTTCTTC.

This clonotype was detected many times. The CDR3 spells CASSLARRGTQYF. The CDR3 nucleotides read TGTGCCAGCAGTTTAGCGAGACGAGGGACCCAGTACTTC. The V gene is TRBV12-3 or TRBV12-4, the J gene TRBJ2-5; D is ambiguous. The length of the CDR3 is 13 residues. V lost 0 bases and J 7 bases, leaving 9 bases between the germline ends.

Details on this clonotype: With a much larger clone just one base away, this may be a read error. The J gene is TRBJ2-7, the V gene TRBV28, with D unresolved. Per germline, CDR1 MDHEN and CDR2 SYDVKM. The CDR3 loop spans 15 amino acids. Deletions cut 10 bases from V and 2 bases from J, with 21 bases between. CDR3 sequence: CANRSHEATTYEQYF. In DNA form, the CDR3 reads TGTGCCAACAGAAGCCACGAAGCTACTACCTACGAGCAGTACTTC.

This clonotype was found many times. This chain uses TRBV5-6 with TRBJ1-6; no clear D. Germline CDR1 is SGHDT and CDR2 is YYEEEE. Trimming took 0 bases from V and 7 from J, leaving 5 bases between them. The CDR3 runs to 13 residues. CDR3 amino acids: CASSLGSNSPLHF. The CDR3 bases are TGTGCCAGCAGCTTGGGATCAAATTCACCCCTCCACTTT.

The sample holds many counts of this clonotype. The DNA for the CDR3 is TGTGCCAGCAGTGAAATTTCTTTTGGCAGGGAGTACGCAGCTTTCTTT. Its protein is CASSEISFGREYAAFF. This chain joins TRBV6-1 and TRBJ1-1, with D possibly TRBD1 on 5 matching bases. In germline, CDR1 is MNHNS, CDR2 SASEGT. CDR3 size: 16 residues. V lost 2 bases to trimming and J lost 10 bases, with 23 bases between them.

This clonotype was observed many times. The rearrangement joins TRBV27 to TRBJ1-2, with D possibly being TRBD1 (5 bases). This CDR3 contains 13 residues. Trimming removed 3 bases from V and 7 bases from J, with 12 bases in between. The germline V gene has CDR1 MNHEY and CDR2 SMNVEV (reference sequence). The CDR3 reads CASSFLGVSGYTF. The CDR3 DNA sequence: TGTGCCAGCAGTTTTCTAGGGGTTTCTGGCTACACCTTC.

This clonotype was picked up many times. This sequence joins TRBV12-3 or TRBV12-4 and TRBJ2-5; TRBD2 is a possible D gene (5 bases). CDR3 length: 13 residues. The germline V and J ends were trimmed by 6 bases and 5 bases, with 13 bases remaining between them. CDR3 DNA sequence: TGTGCCAGCAGCCCCGGGGATGATGAGACCCAGTACTTC. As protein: CASSPGDDETQYF.

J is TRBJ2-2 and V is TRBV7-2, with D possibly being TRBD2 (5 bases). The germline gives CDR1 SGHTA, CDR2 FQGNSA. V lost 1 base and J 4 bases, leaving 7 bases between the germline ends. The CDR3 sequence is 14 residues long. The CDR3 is CASSLGGITGELFF. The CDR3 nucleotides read TGTGCCAGCAGCTTAGGAGGGATCACCGGGGAGCTGTTTTTT.

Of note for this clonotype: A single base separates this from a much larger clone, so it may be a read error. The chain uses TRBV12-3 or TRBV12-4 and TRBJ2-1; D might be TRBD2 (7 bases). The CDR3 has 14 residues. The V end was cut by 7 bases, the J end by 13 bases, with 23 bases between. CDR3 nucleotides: TGTGCCAGCACCCTGAGGGGGGGCGTAGGGACCCAGTTCTTC. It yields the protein CASTLRGGVGTQFF.